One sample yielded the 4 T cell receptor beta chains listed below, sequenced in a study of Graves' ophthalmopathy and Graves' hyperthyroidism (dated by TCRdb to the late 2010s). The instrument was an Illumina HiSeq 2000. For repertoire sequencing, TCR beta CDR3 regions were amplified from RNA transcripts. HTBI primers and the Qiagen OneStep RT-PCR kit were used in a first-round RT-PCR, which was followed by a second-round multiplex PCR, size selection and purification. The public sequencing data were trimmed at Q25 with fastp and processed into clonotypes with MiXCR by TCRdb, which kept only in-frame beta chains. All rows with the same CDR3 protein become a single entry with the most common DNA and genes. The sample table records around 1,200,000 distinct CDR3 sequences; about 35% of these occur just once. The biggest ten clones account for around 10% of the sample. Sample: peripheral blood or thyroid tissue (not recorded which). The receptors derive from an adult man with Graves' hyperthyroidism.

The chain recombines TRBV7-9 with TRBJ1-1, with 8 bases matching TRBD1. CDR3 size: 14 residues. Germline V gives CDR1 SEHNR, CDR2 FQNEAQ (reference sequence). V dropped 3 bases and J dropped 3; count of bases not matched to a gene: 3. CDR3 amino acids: CASSFPGGDTEAFF. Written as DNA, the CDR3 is TGTGCCAGCAGCTTCCCAGGGGGCGACACTGAAGCTTTCTTT.

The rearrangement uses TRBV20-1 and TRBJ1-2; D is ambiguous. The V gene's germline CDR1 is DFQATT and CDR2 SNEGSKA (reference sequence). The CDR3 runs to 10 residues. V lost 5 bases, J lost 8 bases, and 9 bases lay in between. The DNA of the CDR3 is TGCAGTGCTGATAATGGGGGCTACACCTTC. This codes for CSADNGGYTF.

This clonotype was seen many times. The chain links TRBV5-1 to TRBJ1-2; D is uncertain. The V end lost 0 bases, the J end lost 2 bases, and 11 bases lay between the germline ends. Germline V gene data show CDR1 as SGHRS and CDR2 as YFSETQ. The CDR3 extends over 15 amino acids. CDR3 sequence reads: CASSLGNTGNYGYTF. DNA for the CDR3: TGCGCCAGCAGCTTGGGAAATACCGGGAACTATGGCTACACCTTC.

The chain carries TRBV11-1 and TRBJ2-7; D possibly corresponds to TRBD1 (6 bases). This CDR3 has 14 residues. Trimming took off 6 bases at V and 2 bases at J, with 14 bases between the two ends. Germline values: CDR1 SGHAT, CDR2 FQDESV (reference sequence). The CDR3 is CASRDTGTTYEQYF. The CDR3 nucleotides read TGTGCCAGCAGGGACACCGGGACAACCTACGAGCAGTACTTC. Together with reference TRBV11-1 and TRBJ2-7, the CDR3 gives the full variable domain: EAEVAQSPRYKITEKSQAVAFWCDPISGHATLYWYRQILGQGPELLVQFQDESVVDDSQLPKDRFSAERLKGVDSTLKIQPAELGDSAMYLCASRDTGTTYEQYFGPGTRLTVT.